This note documents a single T cell receptor beta chain sequence. Its antigen is still unknown. This sample is part of a study of glioma-infiltrating T cells. Findings and limits, study-wide: Gliomas, especially low-grade, showed above-expected tissue-blood divergence; non-neoplastic patients showed below. Very few CDR3 sequences were shared between tissue and blood.

The iRepertoire nested amplicon-rescue multiplex PCR amplified TCR alpha and beta CDR3s from RNA. Tissue mRNA or PBMC total RNA, roughly 85-450 ng, went into one-step reverse transcription and amplification. TCRdb itself ran the multiplex PCR reads through MiXCR, one entry per CDR3 protein. The sample has about 99,000 distinct CDR3 sequences; approximately 28% are singletons. This CDR3 region has 14 residues. From germline, CDR1 is SNHLY and CDR2 FYNNEI. Trimming left V 5 bases short and J 8 bases short, with 18 bases between. The chain uses TRBV2 and TRBJ1-2, with D uncertain. This receptor was identified in a human donor with low-grade glioma or glioblastoma, undergoing nonglioma brain surgery, or in good health (not recorded which). Sequenced sample: glioma tissue, nonneoplastic brain tissue, or PBMCs (not recorded which). Here the CDR3 reads CASSNPTDRPGYTF. The CDR3 nucleotides read TGTGCCAGCAGTAACCCGACCGATCGGCCGGGCTACACCTTC.